This T cell receptor (beta chain) comes out of a study of blood T cells in healthy people across ages. Points from the study as a whole: Both higher diversity and more naive CD4+ cells marked long-lived donors when set against aged donors.

Comment on this clonotype: Its target is unknown.

The second PCR ran roughly 6 to 11 cycles with a sample-barcoded 5' primer and J-beta primers. TCRdb independently ran MiXCR on the 5' RACE reads; one entry per CDR3 protein. The data show about 640,000 distinct CDR3 sequences, around 54% seen once. Every donor provided roughly 10 milliliters of peripheral blood. Input material: blood. The clonotype comes from a man aged 60 to 75 in good health.

CDR3 loop: CASSYQGTGGALTTEAFF. The CDR3 DNA sequence: TGTGCCAGCAGTTACCAGGGGACAGGGGGCGCATTAACAACTGAAGCTTTCTTT. The V call is TRBV6-5, the J call TRBJ1-1, with 12 bases fitting TRBD1. The V and J ends lost 2 bases and 5 bases, in that order; junction bases with no gene match: 12. Germline CDR1 MNHEY, CDR2 SVGAGI. This CDR3 has 18 residues.